One sample yielded the 15 T cell receptor beta chains listed below, sequenced in a study of shared clonotypes between healthy human individuals. Data came from immunoSEQ multiplex PCR; TCRdb stores just in-frame clones and leaves some out. The repertoire has millions of clones, more than 80% of them found once; the top ten carry about 0.41%. Sequenced: naive CD4+ T cells from PBMCs. The subset denotes: CD45RA+ positively selected. The receptors come from a man younger than 35 in good health. Some clones in this sample may be carry-over from other donors' samples.

The V gene is TRBV19, the J gene TRBJ2-1; D gene unclear. This CDR3 region has 13 residues. V dropped 2 bases and J dropped 5 bases, with 7 bases sitting between them. Germline V gene lookup returns CDR1 LNHDA and CDR2 SQIVND (reference sequence). Written as DNA, the CDR3 is TGTGCCAGTAGTATACTACTTCACAATGAGCAGTTCTTC. Translated, it gives CASSILLHNEQFF.

The chain uses TRBV19 and TRBJ1-3; a possible D gene is TRBD1 (6 bases). Per germline, CDR1 LNHDA and CDR2 SQIVND (reference sequence). Between the trimmed V and J ends, which lost 5 bases and 5 bases, there was a span of 10 bases. The CDR3 extends over 13 amino acids. The CDR3 DNA reads as TGTGCCAGTAGTGAGGGGGAGCGAAACACCATATATTTT. Its protein product is CASSEGERNTIYF.

This clone has just a few counts. This chain uses TRBV27 with TRBJ1-5; D is unresolved. Trimming left V 1 base short and J 0 bases short, with 7 bases between. CDR1 is MNHEY, CDR2 SMNVEV, per germline (reference sequence). The CDR3 covers 15 residues. In DNA form, the CDR3 reads TGTGCCAGCAGTTTATTGTTCCCTAGCAATCAGCCCCAGCATTTT. Its translation is CASSLLFPSNQPQHF.

This chain links TRBV27 with TRBJ2-7; 7 positions agree with TRBD1. Germline CDR1 reads MNHEY; CDR2 reads SMNVEV (reference sequence). V trimming: 0 bases; J trimming: 1 base; junction bases outside the gene matches: 6. The length of the CDR3 is 16 residues. The CDR3 is CASSLSPRDRSYEQYF. Here the CDR3 DNA reads TGTGCCAGCAGTTTATCCCCCCGGGACAGATCCTACGAGCAGTACTTC.

The chain links TRBV6-5 to TRBJ1-2, with D uncertain. Germline V gene lookup returns CDR1 MNHEY and CDR2 SVGAGI. This CDR3 region has 13 residues. V dropped 6 bases and J dropped 4 bases, with 12 bases sitting between them. As DNA, the CDR3 is TGTGCCAGCAGCCTCGGGCGCTTCTATGGCTACACCTTC. Amino acids: CASSLGRFYGYTF.

The chain links TRBV5-1 to TRBJ1-5, with D uncertain. The V gene lost 0 bases and the J gene lost 7 bases, with 11 bases spanning the gap. The CDR3 contains 14 residues. Looked up from germline, CDR1 is SGHRS and CDR2 is YFSETQ. CDR3: CASSLGQEEQPQHF. The CDR3 DNA is TGCGCCAGCAGCTTGGGTCAGGAGGAACAGCCCCAGCATTTT.

The genes are TRBV30 and TRBJ2-2, with 10 bases lining up with TRBD1. V gave up 3 bases and J gave up 3 bases; unmatched junction bases: 4. Per the germline V gene, CDR1 is GTSNPN and CDR2 is SVGIG (reference sequence). This CDR3 has 15 residues. The CDR3: CAWSEGTGDTGELFF. The CDR3 DNA reads TGTGCCTGGAGCGAGGGGACAGGGGACACCGGGGAGCTGTTTTTT.

Details on this clone: Other DNA sequences in the sample encode the same CDR3. The chain couples TRBV28 to TRBJ2-2, with 10 bases identical to TRBD1. CDR1 is MDHEN and CDR2 is SYDVKM in the germline V gene. V was clipped by 3 bases and J by 5 bases; unmatched bases: 3. CDR3 length: 15 amino acids. This CDR3 is CASSLWTGGTGELFF. CDR3 nucleotide sequence: TGTGCCAGCAGTTTGTGGACAGGGGGAACCGGGGAGCTGTTTTTT.

The J gene is TRBJ2-1, the V gene TRBV14; a possible D gene is TRBD2 (6 bases). V was cut by 4 bases and J by 0 bases, with 19 bases left in between. Germline CDR1 SGHDN, CDR2 FVKESK. This CDR3 contains 18 residues. CDR3 sequence (DNA): TGTGCCAGCAGCCCGGAGGGCAGGACCTGGGACTCCTACAATGAGCAGTTCTTC. It yields the protein CASSPEGRTWDSYNEQFF.

The J gene is TRBJ2-6, the V gene TRBV4-2; 11 bases map to TRBD2. Germline V gene lookup returns CDR1 LGHNA and CDR2 YNFKEQ. This CDR3 spans 20 amino acids. The trim removed 0 bases at V and 0 bases at J, leaving 7 bases unmatched. The CDR3 coding sequence is TGTGCCAGCAGCCAAGAGGCAGGGACTAGCGGTTACTCTGGGGCCAACGTCCTGACTTTC. It yields the protein CASSQEAGTSGYSGANVLTF.

This chain connects TRBV18 to TRBJ2-7; D is perhaps TRBD1 (6 bases). The CDR3 has 19 residues. Germline V gives CDR1 KGHSH, CDR2 LQKENI. With 0 bases removed from V and 6 bases from J, the gap between germline ends came to 27 bases. CDR3 loop: CASSPPNRIGQNPKGEQYF. The CDR3, as DNA: TGTGCCAGCTCACCACCAAACCGGATCGGACAGAACCCTAAAGGCGAGCAGTACTTC.

This rearrangement joins TRBV6-6 to TRBJ2-5, with 9 bases lining up with TRBD1. This CDR3 has 15 residues. J gave up 1 base and V 6 bases, and 6 bases lay outside the gene matches. Germline V gene data show CDR1 as MNHNY and CDR2 as SVGAGI (reference sequence). CDR3 region: CASSGTGKGQETQYF. The CDR3 region has the DNA TGTGCCAGCAGCGGGACAGGGAAGGGCCAAGAGACCCAGTACTTC.

The CDR3 region is CSAVYRDRQYF. For the CDR3, the DNA is TGCAGTGCTGTTTACCGGGACAGGCAGTATTTT. The V and J genes are TRBV20-1 and TRBJ2-3; TRBD1 aligns across 7 bases. This CDR3 has 11 amino acids. With 5 bases clipped from V and 11 bases from J, the junction kept 7 bases outside the gene matches. CDR1 DFQATT and CDR2 SNEGSKA come from the germline V gene (reference sequence).

This clone was counted only a few times. This sample includes further DNA sequences coding for the same CDR3. The chain couples TRBV18 to TRBJ1-1; D gene ambiguous. V lost 0 bases and J 0 bases, leaving 5 bases between the germline ends. The germline CDR1 and CDR2 sequences are KGHSH and LQKENI. The CDR3 length is 14 residues. The CDR3 DNA follows: TGTGCCAGCTCACCACCGAGCGTGAACACTGAAGCTTTCTTT. Translating it yields CASSPPSVNTEAFF.

A word on this clone: Other nucleotide sequences in the sample specify the same CDR3. The chain joins TRBV4-1 to TRBJ2-3; no reliable D call. In germline, CDR1 is MGHRA, CDR2 YSYEKL. This CDR3 spans 12 amino acids. The ends were cut back, 3 bases at V and 6 bases at J, with 7 bases in the middle. The CDR3 spells CASSHLADTQYF. CDR3 coding DNA: TGCGCCAGCAGCCACCTGGCGGATACGCAGTATTTT.